The 3 T cell receptor beta chains presented below share a single source sample, sequenced in a study of cytomegalovirus exposure and HLA in healthy donors. The PCR used 60 Vbeta and 13 Jbeta primers. Clones were sequenced by immunoSEQ multiplex PCR, and TCRdb holds only the in-frame ones, with some missing. This sample has about 120,000 clones, with roughly 80% found just once. Sequenced input: PBMCs. All receptors derive from a man in his fifties or sixties in good health and CMV-seropositive.

The V and J genes are TRBV19 and TRBJ1-5; TRBD1 agrees at 9 bases. The V segment lost 9 bases and the J segment 0 bases; nucleotides outside the gene matches: 6. The CDR3 extends over 15 amino acids. Germline loops: CDR1 LNHDA, CDR2 SQIVND (reference sequence). The CDR3 DNA follows: TGTGCCAGCCGGGACAGGGAAGTTAGCAATCAGCCCCAGCATTTT. It specifies CASRDREVSNQPQHF. The entire variable domain, with the rest obtained from reference TRBV19 and TRBJ1-5, is as follows: DGGITQSPKYLFRKEGQNVTLSCEQNLNHDAMYWYRQDPGQGLRLIYYSQIVNDFQKGDIAEGYSVSREKKESFPLTVTSAQKNPTAFYLCASRDREVSNQPQHFGDGTRLSIL.

This sequence joins TRBV6-5 and TRBJ2-7, with a tentative D call TRBD1 (5 bases). This CDR3 has 14 amino acids. Per the germline V gene, CDR1 is MNHEY and CDR2 is SVGAGI. With 0 bases removed from V and 3 bases from J, the gap between germline ends came to 9 bases. The CDR3 sequence is CASSYSRGGYEQYF. The CDR3 DNA follows: TGTGCCAGCAGTTACTCTAGGGGTGGCTACGAGCAGTACTTC.

The CDR3: CASSIRDLRGIGNEQFF. In DNA, the CDR3 is TGTGCCAGTAGTATAAGAGACCTCAGGGGAATTGGGAATGAGCAGTTCTTC. The chain recombines TRBV19 with TRBJ2-1, with D possibly being TRBD1 (6 bases). This CDR3 comprises 17 residues. CDR1 LNHDA and CDR2 SQIVND come from the germline V gene (reference sequence). Trimming stripped 2 bases from V and 7 bases from J, with 21 bases between.